This T cell receptor (beta chain) is drawn from a study of blood T cells in healthy people across ages. Study-wide results and caveats: Per-million-T-cell TCR beta diversity fell roughly linearly with age.

The second PCR ran about 6 to 12 cycles with a sample-barcoded 5' primer and J-beta primers. Sequencing yielded, for each sample, at least 3 million paired-end reads carrying CDR3. One entry per CDR3 protein, called by TCRdb with MiXCR from the 5' RACE reads. This sample has around 970,000 distinct CDR3 sequences, with just over 50% found just once. Between the trimmed V and J ends, which lost 7 bases and 3 bases, there was a span of 15 bases. The CDR3 has 14 amino acids. This clonotype was observed a handful of times. The antigen is undetermined. This TCR came from an older woman in good health. V usage is TRBV12-3 or TRBV12-4 and J usage is TRBJ1-1; tentatively, D is TRBD1 (5 bases). The specimen was blood. CDR3 loop: CASTRVGQDTEAFF. In nucleotides, the CDR3 is TGTGCCAGCACCCGGGTTGGACAAGACACTGAAGCTTTCTTT.